This TCR beta chain was retrieved from a study of CD8 T cells in ankylosing spondylitis. Germline CDR1 and CDR2: DFQATT and SNEGSKA (reference sequence). Trimming stripped 6 bases from V and 2 bases from J, with 13 bases between. The CDR3 runs 13 residues. TCRdb re-called the 5' RACE reads through MiXCR, storing one row per CDR3 protein. The sample yields some 270,000 distinct CDR3 sequences, 30% to 35% seen once. The origin of this receptor is a male donor with ankylosing spondylitis or in good health (not recorded which). The material sequenced was blood, either unsorted or a sorted T cell fraction (not recorded which). V usage is TRBV20-1 and J usage is TRBJ1-1; the D is unclear. The chain's CDR3 is CSAPWSRNTEAFF. As DNA, the CDR3 is TGCAGTGCCCCCTGGAGCAGAAACACTGAAGCTTTCTTT.